This T cell receptor beta chain was identified during a study of blood T cell repertoires in COVID-19. Produced via immunoSEQ multiplex PCR; TCRdb's table is partial and in-frame only. In the table there are hundreds of thousands of clones, roughly four fifths of which are singletons. The receptor was isolated from a man younger than 45 with acute COVID-19. Sequenced sample: PBMCs or T cells enriched from blood (not recorded which).

The CDR3 loop reads CASSIATGSNYGYTF. The DNA for the CDR3 is TGTGCCAGTAGTATAGCCACGGGATCTAACTATGGCTACACCTTC. The V call is TRBV19, the J call TRBJ1-2; D uncertain. Trimming removed 1 base at V and 0 bases at J, with 9 bases between. Germline V gene lookup returns CDR1 LNHDA and CDR2 SQIVND (reference sequence). The CDR3 is made up of 15 amino acids.